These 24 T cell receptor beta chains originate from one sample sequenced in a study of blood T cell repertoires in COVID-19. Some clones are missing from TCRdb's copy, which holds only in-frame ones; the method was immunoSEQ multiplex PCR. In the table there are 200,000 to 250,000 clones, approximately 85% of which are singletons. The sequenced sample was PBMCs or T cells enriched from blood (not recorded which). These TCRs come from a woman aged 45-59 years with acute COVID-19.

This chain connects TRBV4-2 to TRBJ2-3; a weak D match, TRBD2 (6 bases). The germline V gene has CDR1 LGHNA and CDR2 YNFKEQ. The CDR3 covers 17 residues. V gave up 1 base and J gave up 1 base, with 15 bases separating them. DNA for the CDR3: TGTGCCAGCAGCCAAGGGGCGGGACTTGCAGGCACAGATACGCAGTATTTT. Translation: CASSQGAGLAGTDTQYF.

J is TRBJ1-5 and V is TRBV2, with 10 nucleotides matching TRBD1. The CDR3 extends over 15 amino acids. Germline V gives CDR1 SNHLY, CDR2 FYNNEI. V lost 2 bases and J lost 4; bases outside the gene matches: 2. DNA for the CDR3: TGTGCCAGCAGTGAAAGGACAGGGGGGAATCAGCCCCAGCATTTT. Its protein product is CASSERTGGNQPQHF.

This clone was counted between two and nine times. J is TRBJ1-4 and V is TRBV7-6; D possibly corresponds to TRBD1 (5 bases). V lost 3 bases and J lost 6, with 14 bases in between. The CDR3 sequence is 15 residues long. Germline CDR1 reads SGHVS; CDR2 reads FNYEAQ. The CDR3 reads CASSLRQPGDEKLFF. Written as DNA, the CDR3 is TGTGCCAGCAGCTTGAGACAGCCTGGCGATGAAAAACTGTTTTTT.

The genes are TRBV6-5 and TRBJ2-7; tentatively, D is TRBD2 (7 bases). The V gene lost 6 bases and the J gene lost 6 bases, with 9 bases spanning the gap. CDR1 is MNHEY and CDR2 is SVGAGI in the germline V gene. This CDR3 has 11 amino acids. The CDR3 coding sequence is TGTGCCAGCAGGGGGGGGCGCGAGCAGTACTTC. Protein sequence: CASRGGREQYF.

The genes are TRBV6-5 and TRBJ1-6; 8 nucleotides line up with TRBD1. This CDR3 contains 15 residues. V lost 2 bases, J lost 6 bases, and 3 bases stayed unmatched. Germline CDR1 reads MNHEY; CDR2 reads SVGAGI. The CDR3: CASSYRQGRNSPLHF. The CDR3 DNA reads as TGTGCCAGCAGTTACCGACAGGGGCGTAATTCACCCCTCCACTTT.

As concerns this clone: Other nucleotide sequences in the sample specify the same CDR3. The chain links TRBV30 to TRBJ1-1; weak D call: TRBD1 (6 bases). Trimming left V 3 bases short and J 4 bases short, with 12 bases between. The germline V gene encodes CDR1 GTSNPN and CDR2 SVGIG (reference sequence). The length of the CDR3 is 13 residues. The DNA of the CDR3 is TGTGCCTGGAGCGGGGGCGGGGGCACTGAAGCTTTCTTT. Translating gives CAWSGGGGTEAFF. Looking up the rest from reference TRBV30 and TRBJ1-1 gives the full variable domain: SQTIHQWPATLVQPVGSPLSLECTVEGTSNPNLYWYRQAAGRGLQLLFYSVGIGQISSEVPQNLSASRPQDRQFILSSKKLLLSDSGFYLCAWSGGGGTEAFFGQGTRLTVV.

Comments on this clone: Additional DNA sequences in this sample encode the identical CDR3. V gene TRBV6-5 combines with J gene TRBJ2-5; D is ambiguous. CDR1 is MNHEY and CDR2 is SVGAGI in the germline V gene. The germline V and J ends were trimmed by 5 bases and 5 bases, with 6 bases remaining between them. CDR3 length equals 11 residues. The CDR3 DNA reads TGTGCCAGCAGTACCGGGGAGACCCAGTACTTC. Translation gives CASSTGETQYF.

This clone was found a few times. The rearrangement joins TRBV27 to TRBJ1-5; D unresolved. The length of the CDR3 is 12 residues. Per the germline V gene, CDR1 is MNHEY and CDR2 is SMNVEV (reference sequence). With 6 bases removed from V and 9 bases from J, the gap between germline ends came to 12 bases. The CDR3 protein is CASRTERGPQHF. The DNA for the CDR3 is TGTGCCAGCAGAACGGAGCGGGGGCCCCAGCATTTT.

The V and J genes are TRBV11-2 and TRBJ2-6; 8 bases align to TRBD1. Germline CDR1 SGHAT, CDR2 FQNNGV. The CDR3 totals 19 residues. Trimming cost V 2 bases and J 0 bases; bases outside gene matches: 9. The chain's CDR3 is CASSLRGRTGPSGANVLTF. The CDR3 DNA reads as TGTGCCAGCAGCTTACGAGGTCGGACAGGGCCCTCTGGGGCCAACGTCCTGACTTTC.

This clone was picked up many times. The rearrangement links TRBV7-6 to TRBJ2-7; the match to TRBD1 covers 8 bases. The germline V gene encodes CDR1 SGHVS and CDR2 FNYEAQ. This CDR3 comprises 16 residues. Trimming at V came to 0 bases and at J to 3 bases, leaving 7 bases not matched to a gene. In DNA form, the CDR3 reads TGTGCCAGCAGCTTAGCGCCGGGACAGGCTCTCTACGAGCAGTACTTC. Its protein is CASSLAPGQALYEQYF. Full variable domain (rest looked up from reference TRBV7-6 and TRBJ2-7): GAGVSQSPRYKVTKRGQDVALRCDPISGHVSLYWYRQALGQGPEFLTYFNYEAQQDKSGLPNDRFSAERPEGSISTLTIQRTEQRDSAMYRCASSLAPGQALYEQYFGPGTRLTVT.

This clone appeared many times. The CDR3 DNA reads TGTGCCATCAGCCAGGGGTACGAGCAGTACTTC. Its translation: CAISQGYEQYF. The V gene is TRBV10-3, the J gene TRBJ2-7; a weak D match, TRBD1 (6 bases). The CDR3 consists of 11 residues. Germline loops: CDR1 ENHRY, CDR2 SYGVKD. V lost 6 bases and J 4 bases, leaving 7 bases between the germline ends.

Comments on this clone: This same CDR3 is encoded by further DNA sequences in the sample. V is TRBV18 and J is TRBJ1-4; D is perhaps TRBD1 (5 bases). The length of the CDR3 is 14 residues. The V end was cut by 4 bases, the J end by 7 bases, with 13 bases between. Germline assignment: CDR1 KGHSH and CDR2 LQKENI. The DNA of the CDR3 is TGTGCCAGCTCACTACAGGAAGTCGGTGAAAAACTGTTTTTT. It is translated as CASSLQEVGEKLFF.

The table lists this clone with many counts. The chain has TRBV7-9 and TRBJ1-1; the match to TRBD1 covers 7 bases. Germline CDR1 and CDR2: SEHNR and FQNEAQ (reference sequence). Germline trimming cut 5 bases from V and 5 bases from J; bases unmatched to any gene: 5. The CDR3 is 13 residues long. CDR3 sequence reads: CASSPQGSTEAFF. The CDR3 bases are TGTGCCAGCAGCCCACAGGGGAGTACTGAAGCTTTCTTT.

Written as DNA, the CDR3 is TGTGCCAGCAGACACGCGGGGGGGGAGACCCAGTACTTC. Its protein product is CASRHAGGETQYF. The chain joins TRBV25-1 to TRBJ2-5, with 9 positions matching TRBD2. Germline trimming cut 6 bases from V and 5 bases from J; bases unmatched to any gene: 4. The CDR3 runs 13 residues. CDR1 and CDR2 (germline): MGHDK, SYGVNS.

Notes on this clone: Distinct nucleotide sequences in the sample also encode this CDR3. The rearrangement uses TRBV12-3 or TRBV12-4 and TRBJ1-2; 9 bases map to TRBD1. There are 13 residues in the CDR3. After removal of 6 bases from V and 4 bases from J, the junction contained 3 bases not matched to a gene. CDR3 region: CASSLDRGYGYTF. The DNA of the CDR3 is TGTGCCAGCAGCCTGGACAGGGGCTATGGCTACACCTTC.

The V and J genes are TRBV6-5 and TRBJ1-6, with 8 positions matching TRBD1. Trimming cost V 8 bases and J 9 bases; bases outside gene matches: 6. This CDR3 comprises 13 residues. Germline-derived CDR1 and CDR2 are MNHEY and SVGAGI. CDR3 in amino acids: CASVGGQGSPLHF. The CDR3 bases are TGTGCCAGCGTTGGAGGACAGGGTTCACCCCTCCACTTT.

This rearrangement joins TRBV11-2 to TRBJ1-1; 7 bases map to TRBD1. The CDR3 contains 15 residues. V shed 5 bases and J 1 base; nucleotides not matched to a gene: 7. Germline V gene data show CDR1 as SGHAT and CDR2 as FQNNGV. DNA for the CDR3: TGTGCCAGCAGCCTACGGAGGACAGGGAACACTGAAGCTTTCTTT. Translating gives CASSLRRTGNTEAFF.

CDR3 DNA sequence: TGTGCCAGCAGCGCTGACAGGGGCGGAGAAGCTTTCTTT. This gives the protein CASSADRGGEAFF. The rearrangement uses TRBV5-8 and TRBJ1-1; 8 nucleotides agree with TRBD1. Germline CDR1 reads SGHTS; CDR2 reads YDEGEE. Germline trimming cut 4 bases from V and 8 bases from J; bases unmatched to any gene: 7. This CDR3 comprises 13 residues.

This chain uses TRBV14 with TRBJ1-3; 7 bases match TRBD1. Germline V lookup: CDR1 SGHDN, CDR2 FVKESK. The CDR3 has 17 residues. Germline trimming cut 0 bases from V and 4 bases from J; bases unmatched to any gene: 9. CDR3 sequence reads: CASSQDGTVPGGNTIYF. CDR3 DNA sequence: TGTGCCAGCAGCCAAGATGGGACAGTCCCTGGGGGAAACACCATATATTTT. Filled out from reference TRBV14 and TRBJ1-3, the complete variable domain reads EAGVTQFPSHSVIEKGQTVTLRCDPISGHDNLYWYRRVMGKEIKFLLHFVKESKQDESGMPNNRFLAERTGGTYSTLKVQPAELEDSGVYFCASSQDGTVPGGNTIYFGEGSWLTVV.

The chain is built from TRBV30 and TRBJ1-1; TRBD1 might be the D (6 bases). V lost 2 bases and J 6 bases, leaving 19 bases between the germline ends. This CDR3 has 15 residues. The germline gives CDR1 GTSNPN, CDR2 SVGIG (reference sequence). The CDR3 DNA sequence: TGTGCCTGGAGTAACGACAGGTTTGATGCGGCTGAAGCTTTCTTT. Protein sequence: CAWSNDRFDAAEAFF.

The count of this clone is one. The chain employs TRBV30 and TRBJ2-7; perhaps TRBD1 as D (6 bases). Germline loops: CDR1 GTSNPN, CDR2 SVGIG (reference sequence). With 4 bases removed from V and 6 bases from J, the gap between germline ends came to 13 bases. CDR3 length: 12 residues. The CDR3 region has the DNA TGTGCCTGGACAGGGGTCCTGGGCGAGCAGTACTTC. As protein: CAWTGVLGEQYF.

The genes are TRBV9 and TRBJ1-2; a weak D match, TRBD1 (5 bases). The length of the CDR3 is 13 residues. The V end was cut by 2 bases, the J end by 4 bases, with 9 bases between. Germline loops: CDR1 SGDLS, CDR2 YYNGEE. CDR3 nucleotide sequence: TGTGCCAGCAGCGTGACAGAAGGCTATGGCTACACCTTC. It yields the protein CASSVTEGYGYTF. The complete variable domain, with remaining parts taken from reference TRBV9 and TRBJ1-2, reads DSGVTQTPKHLITATGQRVTLRCSPRSGDLSVYWYQQSLDQGLQFLIQYYNGEERAKGNILERFSAQQFPDLHSELNLSSLELGDSALYFCASSVTEGYGYTFGSGTRLTVV.

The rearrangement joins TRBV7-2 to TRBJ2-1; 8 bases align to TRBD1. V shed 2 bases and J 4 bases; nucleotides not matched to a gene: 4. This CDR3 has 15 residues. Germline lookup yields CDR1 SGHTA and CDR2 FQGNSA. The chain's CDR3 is CASSLNRGSYNEQFF. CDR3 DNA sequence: TGTGCCAGCAGCTTAAACAGGGGGTCTTACAATGAGCAGTTCTTC.

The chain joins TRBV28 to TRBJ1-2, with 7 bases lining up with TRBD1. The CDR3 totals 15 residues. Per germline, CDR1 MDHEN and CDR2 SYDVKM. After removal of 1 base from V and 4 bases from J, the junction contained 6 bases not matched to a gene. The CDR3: CASSLLQGSSYGYTF. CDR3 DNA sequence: TGTGCCAGCAGTTTATTACAGGGGTCGAGCTATGGCTACACCTTC.